This T cell receptor (beta chain) is drawn from a study of T cells of healthy individuals. Per germline, CDR1 LGHNA and CDR2 YSLEER. The V and J ends lost 0 bases and 6 bases, in that order; junction bases with no gene match: 6. This CDR3 region has 16 residues. Each CDR3 protein gets one entry after TCRdb re-called the 5' RACE reads with MiXCR. The sample has about 96,000 distinct CDR3 sequences; roughly 18% are singletons. The source is a human donor in good health. The V and J genes are TRBV4-3 and TRBJ2-1; 9 nucleotides match TRBD2. The CDR3 nucleotides are TGCGCCAGCAGCCAAGATTTAGCGGGAGTTGCCAATGAGCAGTTCTTC. Its translation: CASSQDLAGVANEQFF.